The 10 T cell receptor beta chains reported below all come from one sample, sequenced in a study of identical twins (dated by TCRdb to the mid-2010s). Library method: 5' RACE. TCRdb shows the sequencer as Illumina HiSeq 2000. The raw public reads went through TCRdb reprocessing: fastp at Q25, MiXCR clone calling, in-frame beta chains kept. Entries that share a CDR3 protein sequence are merged under the most common genes and DNA. The sample profile shows roughly 770,000 distinct CDR3 sequences; 15% to 20% of them were found once. The ten largest clones capture around 14% of the sample. These sequences were also reported in another study, on T cells expressing NK-cell markers.

The sequenced sample consisted of PBMCs. These receptors were collected from a woman aged 18 to 35 in good health.

This chain connects TRBV12-5 to TRBJ2-7; the D is unclear. Trimming left V 0 bases short and J 7 bases short, with 4 bases between. There are 11 residues in the CDR3. Germline CDR1 reads LGHNT; CDR2 reads FRNRAP. Written as DNA, the CDR3 is TGTGCTAGTGGTTTGGTTCGGGAGCAGTACTTC. This codes for CASGLVREQYF.

The V gene is TRBV20-1, the J gene TRBJ2-5; D remains unclear. CDR1 and CDR2 (germline): DFQATT, SNEGSKA (reference sequence). Trimming pared 2 bases from V and 1 base from J, leaving 14 bases between. This CDR3 comprises 15 residues. CDR3 loop: CSARNLKIIQETQYF. The CDR3 nucleotides are TGCAGTGCTAGAAATCTCAAGATTATCCAAGAGACCCAGTACTTC.

The chain couples TRBV27 to TRBJ1-1; the D gene is possibly TRBD1 (6 bases). The V and J ends lost 6 bases and 0 bases respectively, with 20 bases between them. Germline CDR1 and CDR2: MNHEY and SMNVEV (reference sequence). The CDR3 has 17 residues. The CDR3 DNA reads TGTGCCAGCAGGGCCCCCAGGAGGGGGTCCATGAACACTGAAGCTTTCTTT. This codes for CASRAPRRGSMNTEAFF.

This clonotype was observed a handful of times. The chain links TRBV12-3 or TRBV12-4 to TRBJ2-3; D might be TRBD1 or TRBD2, each matching 6 bases. The CDR3 extends over 15 amino acids. The ends were cut back, 6 bases at V and 2 bases at J, with 15 bases in the middle. As DNA, the CDR3 is TGTGCCAGCAGGCGAGGGGGACTTAACACAGATACGCAGTATTTT. Its translation: CASRRGGLNTDTQYF.

Comment on this clonotype: The junction departs from the called germline gene at one end, perhaps through a read error. The chain recombines TRBV20-1 with TRBJ2-3, with TRBD2 as a possible D gene (6 bases). The CDR3 runs 16 residues. Germline CDR1 DFQATT, CDR2 SNEGSKA (reference sequence). CDR3 protein: CCARGGITGLTDTQYF. DNA of the CDR3: TGCTGTGCTAGGGGCGGGATCACGGGACTCACAGATACGCAGTATTTT.

This clonotype was seen at least ten times. The V and J genes are TRBV6-2 or TRBV6-3 and TRBJ2-1; no definite D call. Germline-derived CDR1 and CDR2 are MNHEY and SVGEGT. The length of the CDR3 is 13 residues. The V gene lost 0 bases and the J gene lost 6 bases, with 6 bases spanning the gap. DNA of the CDR3: TGTGCCAGCAGTTACTCTGTAAGCAATGAGCAGTTCTTC. Amino acid sequence: CASSYSVSNEQFF.

As to this clonotype: A junction end diverges from the germline sequence, so it may reflect a read error. This chain links TRBV18 with TRBJ2-4, with 13 bases fitting TRBD2. The germline V gene encodes CDR1 KGHSH and CDR2 LQKENI. The CDR3 totals 16 residues. CDR3 in amino acids: CASSLGLAGVYNMQYF. CDR3 coding DNA: TGTGCCAGCTCACTTGGACTAGCGGGAGTATATAACATGCAGTACTTC.

This clonotype has a handful of counts. V gene TRBV10-3 combines with J gene TRBJ1-2; D is undetermined. The V gene lost 8 bases and the J gene lost 5 bases, with 12 bases spanning the gap. Germline V gives CDR1 ENHRY, CDR2 SYGVKD. There are 12 residues in the CDR3. CDR3 sequence reads: CAIEGGEYGYTF. The CDR3 DNA is TGTGCCATCGAGGGAGGAGAATATGGCTACACCTTC.

This sequence joins TRBV29-1 and TRBJ2-3; no reliable D call. The ends were cut back, 5 bases at V and 0 bases at J, with 3 bases in the middle. The length of the CDR3 is 11 residues. Germline V CDR1 and CDR2: SQVTM, ANQGSEA. In DNA form, the CDR3 reads TGCAGCGTTCGGAGCACAGATACGCAGTATTTT. It translates to CSVRSTDTQYF.

This clonotype has more than one count but fewer than ten. The chain combines TRBV7-2 with TRBJ2-7; D not resolved. Germline V lookup: CDR1 SGHTA, CDR2 FQGNSA. Trimming took off 2 bases at V and 4 bases at J, with 18 bases between the two ends. This CDR3 contains 16 residues. This chain's CDR3 is CASSLSGALAVYEQYF. The DNA for the CDR3 is TGTGCCAGCAGCTTATCCGGCGCCTTAGCTGTTTACGAGCAGTACTTC.